These 29 T cell receptor beta chains originate from one sample sequenced in a study of long-term antiretroviral therapy in people with HIV. Samples were assayed with immunoSEQ v3.0 at survey level. The protocol was immunoSEQ multiplex PCR, while the TCRdb copy is restricted to in-frame clones and leaves out a portion. This table holds some 25,000 clones, 80% to 90% found once. This material consisted of unsorted PBMCs, taken 3 years after starting antiretroviral therapy. The receptors here all came from a man aged 18 to 29 with HIV.

V usage is TRBV7-9 and J usage is TRBJ1-2; a weak D match, TRBD1 (6 bases). The length of the CDR3 is 19 residues. Germline lookup yields CDR1 SEHNR and CDR2 FQNEAQ (reference sequence). V lost 2 bases, J lost 6 bases, and 28 bases lay in between. DNA of the CDR3: TGTGCCAGCAGCTTATTAGGTGGGTGGCAGGGGACCGGCTTTGATGGCTACACCTTC. It translates to CASSLLGGWQGTGFDGYTF.

The rearrangement joins TRBV29-1 to TRBJ2-1; 7 bases match TRBD2. J was trimmed by 9 bases and V by 6 bases; bases with no gene match: 5. Germline V gene sequence: CDR1 SQVTM, CDR2 ANQGSEA. The CDR3 has 11 amino acids. DNA of the CDR3: TGCAGCGTGCGGGGGAGAGGTGAGCAGTTCTTC. Translated, it gives CSVRGRGEQFF.

The rearrangement joins TRBV7-9 to TRBJ1-4, with D unclear. V was cut by 5 bases and J by 7 bases, with 20 bases left in between. Germline-derived CDR1 and CDR2 are SEHNR and FQNEAQ (reference sequence). The CDR3 runs 16 residues. This CDR3 reads CASSKLDGSGPEKLFF. The CDR3 DNA reads as TGTGCCAGCAGCAAGCTTGACGGGTCAGGACCTGAAAAACTGTTTTTT.

This clone was detected only a few times. The chain employs TRBV19 and TRBJ1-3; TRBD1 is a possible D gene (6 bases). Germline CDR1 LNHDA, CDR2 SQIVND (reference sequence). CDR3 length: 14 residues. V dropped 7 bases and J dropped 4 bases, with 14 bases sitting between them. In DNA, the CDR3 is TGTGCCAGTATTCCCGGGACATACGGAAACACCATATATTTT. Its protein product is CASIPGTYGNTIYF.

This chain connects TRBV28 to TRBJ1-1; D uncertain. From germline, CDR1 is MDHEN and CDR2 SYDVKM. V lost 11 bases to trimming and J lost 5 bases, with 15 bases between them. The CDR3 is 12 residues long. The CDR3 region is CASFAVGTEAFF. The CDR3 DNA sequence: TGTGCCTCCTTCGCGGTAGGGACTGAAGCTTTCTTT.

This chain joins TRBV18 and TRBJ2-5; D not certain. Trimming left V 3 bases short and J 0 bases short, with 2 bases between. CDR1 and CDR2 (germline): KGHSH, LQKENI. CDR3 size: 12 residues. CDR3 coding DNA: TGTGCCAGCTCACCGTACCAAGAGACCCAGTACTTC. This translates into CASSPYQETQYF.

This chain joins TRBV9 and TRBJ1-3; D gene ambiguous. The germline V gene encodes CDR1 SGDLS and CDR2 YYNGEE. The CDR3 totals 15 residues. The germline V and J ends were trimmed by 3 bases and 7 bases, with 17 bases remaining between them. DNA of the CDR3: TGTGCCAGCAGCGCCAGGACCGCCGAAGGCAACACCATATATTTT. It is translated as CASSARTAEGNTIYF.

In this sample, this clone turned up a few times. CDR3 in DNA: TGTGCCAGCAGCACGACAGGGATCGCTGAAGCTTTCTTT. Its protein product is CASSTTGIAEAFF. The chain links TRBV6-5 to TRBJ1-1; 7 bases align to TRBD1. The ends lost 6 bases at V and 6 bases at J; junction bases unmatched: 7. Germline V gives CDR1 MNHEY, CDR2 SVGAGI. This CDR3 is 13 amino acids long.

The V call is TRBV5-6, the J call TRBJ1-1; no definite D call. Between the trimmed V and J ends, which lost 7 bases and 1 base, there was a span of 17 bases. The CDR3 totals 15 residues. Looked up from germline, CDR1 is SGHDT and CDR2 is YYEEEE. Here the CDR3 reads CASSSLEVTNTEAFF. CDR3 bases: TGTGCCAGCTCTTCCTTGGAGGTAACGAACACTGAAGCTTTCTTT.

J is TRBJ2-5 and V is TRBV27, with TRBD2 identical over 8 bases. Germline lookup yields CDR1 MNHEY and CDR2 SMNVEV (reference sequence). This CDR3 is built from 17 residues. With 5 bases clipped from V and 5 bases from J, the junction kept 16 bases outside the gene matches. CDR3 protein: CASSAILTSDESETQYF. DNA for the CDR3: TGTGCCAGCAGTGCTATTCTGACTAGCGACGAAAGTGAGACCCAGTACTTC.

This clone showed up just once. The rearrangement uses TRBV10-2 and TRBJ2-3; the match to TRBD1 covers 9 bases. The CDR3 loop spans 15 amino acids. Germline values: CDR1 WSHSY, CDR2 SAAADI. After removal of 3 bases from V and 6 bases from J, the junction contained 7 bases not matched to a gene. The CDR3 here is CASSDRGQGMDTQYF. In nucleotides, the CDR3 is TGCGCCAGCAGTGATAGAGGACAGGGGATGGATACGCAGTATTTT.

This clone appeared a single time. The V gene is TRBV7-8, the J gene TRBJ2-5; D gene uncertain. V dropped 2 bases and J dropped 2 bases, with 6 bases sitting between them. Per the germline V gene, CDR1 is SGHVS and CDR2 is FQNEAQ. CDR3 length equals 13 residues. This chain's CDR3 is CASSLWVQETQYF. The CDR3, as DNA: TGTGCCAGCAGCTTATGGGTACAAGAGACCCAGTACTTC.

The chain links TRBV4-1 to TRBJ1-2; D is perhaps TRBD1 (5 bases). Trimming pared 1 base from V and 3 bases from J, leaving 12 bases between. The CDR3 has 15 amino acids. Germline V gene data show CDR1 as MGHRA and CDR2 as YSYEKL. For the CDR3, the DNA is TGCGCCAGCAGCCAAGGATCAGGGTCGGACTATGGCTACACCTTC. This encodes CASSQGSGSDYGYTF.

V gene TRBV5-4 combines with J gene TRBJ2-7; D is unresolved. Germline assignment: CDR1 SGHNT and CDR2 YYREEE (reference sequence). Trimming pared 9 bases from V and 7 bases from J, leaving 23 bases between. This CDR3 has 14 amino acids. The CDR3 reads CATSSTQSFGEQYV. In DNA, the CDR3 is TGTGCCACCTCGTCGACACAATCCTTTGGTGAGCAGTACGTC.

This clone was detected only a few times. J is TRBJ2-1 and V is TRBV7-3; D ambiguous. There are 15 residues in the CDR3. Between the trimmed V and J ends, which lost 4 bases and 5 bases, there was a span of 15 bases. The germline V gene has CDR1 SGHTA and CDR2 FQGTGA. Here the CDR3 reads CASSSRGLGNNEQFF. CDR3 in DNA: TGTGCCAGCAGCTCGCGTGGGTTAGGTAACAATGAGCAGTTCTTC.

The chain recombines TRBV6-6 with TRBJ1-3; tentative D call: TRBD1 (5 bases). This CDR3 contains 12 residues. V lost 6 bases, J lost 4 bases, and 7 bases lay in between. Germline V gives CDR1 MNHNY, CDR2 SVGAGI (reference sequence). The CDR3 region has the DNA TGTGCCAGCAGGGACACCGGAAACACCATATATTTT. Translating gives CASRDTGNTIYF.

This clone was observed once. The chain carries TRBV4-2 and TRBJ1-1; D not resolved. Germline assignment: CDR1 LGHNA and CDR2 YNFKEQ. The CDR3 totals 13 residues. V was pared by 2 bases and J by 2 bases, with 6 bases between. The CDR3 DNA sequence: TGTGCCAGCAGCCAACCGCAAAACACTGAAGCTTTCTTT. This sequence encodes CASSQPQNTEAFF.

The chain couples TRBV7-9 to TRBJ1-3, with D perhaps TRBD1 (5 bases). In germline, CDR1 is SEHNR, CDR2 FQNEAQ (reference sequence). V was shortened by 6 bases and J by 0 bases, with 24 bases between the two germline ends. The CDR3 runs to 19 residues. The CDR3 DNA follows: TGTGCCAGCAGAGTACGGTCGGGGCGGGAGGCAAACTCTGGAAACACCATATATTTT. Its translation: CASRVRSGREANSGNTIYF.

Remarks on this clone: The same CDR3 is also encoded by other DNA sequences in this sample. The chain is built from TRBV19 and TRBJ1-5; tentatively, D is TRBD1 (6 bases). CDR1 and CDR2 (germline): LNHDA, SQIVND (reference sequence). The length of the CDR3 is 12 residues. V shed 9 bases and J shed 2 bases, with 8 bases lying between them. The CDR3 here is CASNRGNQPQHF. CDR3 coding DNA: TGTGCCAGCAACAGGGGCAATCAGCCCCAGCATTTT.

The chain links TRBV9 to TRBJ1-1, with a weak D call TRBD1 (6 bases). The V end was cut by 5 bases, the J end by 1 base, with 12 bases between. CDR3 size: 14 residues. In germline, CDR1 is SGDLS, CDR2 YYNGEE. CDR3 in DNA: TGTGCCAGCAGTAGGGAGGGGGAGAACACTGAAGCTTTCTTT. Translation: CASSREGENTEAFF. The variable domain in full, completed from reference TRBV9 and TRBJ1-1, reads DSGVTQTPKHLITATGQRVTLRCSPRSGDLSVYWYQQSLDQGLQFLIQYYNGEERAKGNILERFSAQQFPDLHSELNLSSLELGDSALYFCASSREGENTEAFFGQGTRLTVV.

The chain carries TRBV11-3 and TRBJ1-1, with D possibly TRBD1 on 5 matching bases. V shed 2 bases and J shed 2 bases, with 9 bases lying between them. The CDR3 totals 14 residues. Per the germline V gene, CDR1 is SGHNT and CDR2 is YENEEA. CDR3 coding DNA: TGTGCCAGCAGCTTAATGGGGGACAACACTGAAGCTTTCTTT. Its translation is CASSLMGDNTEAFF.

V gene TRBV19 combines with J gene TRBJ2-5, with D possibly matching TRBD1 (7 bases). The CDR3 covers 14 residues. Trimming stripped 10 bases from V and 1 base from J, with 16 bases between. CDR1 is LNHDA and CDR2 is SQIVND in the germline V gene (reference sequence). CDR3 protein: CATRGEATQETQYF. Here the CDR3 DNA reads TGTGCCACCAGGGGGGAGGCCACCCAAGAGACCCAGTACTTC.

The V gene is TRBV5-1, the J gene TRBJ1-2, with no clear D. The germline V and J ends were trimmed by 1 base and 4 bases, with 8 bases remaining between them. Germline CDR1 reads SGHRS; CDR2 reads YFSETQ. CDR3 length equals 13 residues. The CDR3 bases are TGCGCCAGCAGCTTGACGATAGTCTATGGCTACACCTTC. Its translation: CASSLTIVYGYTF.

This chain joins TRBV7-8 and TRBJ2-1, with D possibly being TRBD1 (5 bases). The V end lost 1 base, the J end lost 7 bases, and 5 bases lay between the germline ends. This CDR3 comprises 12 residues. Germline CDR1 SGHVS, CDR2 FQNEAQ. The CDR3 reads CASSLDRNEQFF. Here the CDR3 DNA reads TGTGCCAGCAGCTTAGACAGGAATGAGCAGTTCTTC.

V and J are TRBV7-9 and TRBJ1-2, with TRBD1 identical over 8 bases. Germline-derived CDR1 and CDR2 are SEHNR and FQNEAQ (reference sequence). This CDR3 is built from 16 residues. The J segment lost 6 bases and the V segment lost 1 base, leaving 10 bases of the junction unmatched. The CDR3 DNA is TGTGCCAGCAGCTTAGGGACAGGGAGGATTTCGGATGGCTACACCTTC. Its protein product is CASSLGTGRISDGYTF.

This chain connects TRBV5-1 to TRBJ1-6; a weak D match, TRBD1 (6 bases). The CDR3 extends over 15 amino acids. Trimming cost V 3 bases and J 1 base, with 8 bases left between them. Per the germline V gene, CDR1 is SGHRS and CDR2 is YFSETQ. The DNA of the CDR3 is TGCGCCAGCAGCTCCGGACAGTCCTATAATTCACCCCTCCACTTT. This encodes CASSSGQSYNSPLHF. Variable domain in full (rest from reference TRBV5-1 and TRBJ1-6): KAGVTQTPRYLIKTRGQQVTLSCSPISGHRSVSWYQQTPGQGLQFLFEYFSETQRNKGNFPGRFSGRQFSNSRSEMNVSTLELGDSALYLCASSSGQSYNSPLHFGNGTRLTVT.

This rearrangement joins TRBV6-5 to TRBJ1-2; no clear D gene. The CDR3 loop spans 14 amino acids. The germline V gene has CDR1 MNHEY and CDR2 SVGAGI. Trimming stripped 2 bases from V and 5 bases from J, with 12 bases between. CDR3 sequence (DNA): TGTGCCAGCAGTTACGTGGGCGGCGATTATGGCTACACCTTC. Protein sequence: CASSYVGGDYGYTF.

This clone was counted once. V is TRBV7-9 and J is TRBJ1-1; D gene unclear. Germline CDR1 SEHNR, CDR2 FQNEAQ (reference sequence). This CDR3 contains 12 residues. The V gene lost 0 bases and the J gene lost 7 bases, with 6 bases spanning the gap. CDR3 coding DNA: TGTGCCAGCAGCTTAGCTGCACTTGAAGCTTTCTTT. The encoded protein is CASSLAALEAFF.

V is TRBV2 and J is TRBJ2-7, with D unclear. With 1 base removed from V and 3 bases from J, the gap between germline ends came to 10 bases. Germline V gene sequence: CDR1 SNHLY, CDR2 FYNNEI. This CDR3 has 14 residues. This CDR3 reads CASSEDKGGYEQYF. For the CDR3, the DNA is TGTGCCAGCAGTGAAGACAAGGGTGGCTACGAGCAGTACTTC.